Listed below are T cell receptor beta chains from one sample, sequenced in a study of blood T cell repertoires in COVID-19. The protocol was immunoSEQ multiplex PCR, while the TCRdb copy is restricted to in-frame clones and leaves out a portion. The sample has some 250,000 clones, roughly 88% seen once. Sequencing was performed on peripheral blood. The receptors stem from a woman in her twenties or thirties with acute or convalescent COVID-19. Both conserved end residues are part of each CDR3. The order of the fields is V gene, clone size, D gene, J gene, CDR3 DNA, CDR3 protein. The D gene is left open where the match is weak. Not every row has a clone size; where given, it reads once, few, many or a size class.

V gene: TRBV5-1; clone size: NA; D gene: TRBD2; J gene: TRBJ2-7; CDR3 DNA: TGCGCCAGCAGCCCCGGACTAGCGGGAGTATACGAGCAGTACTTC; CDR3 protein: CASSPGLAGVYEQYF
V gene: TRBV27; clone size: once; D gene: TRBD2; J gene: TRBJ2-7; CDR3 DNA: TGTGCCAGCGCTATAGCGGGAGGTTCCTACGAGCAGTACTTC; CDR3 protein: CASAIAGGSYEQYF
V gene: TRBV11-2; clone size: few; D gene: NA; J gene: TRBJ1-1; CDR3 DNA: TGTGCCAGCAGCTCCTTACAGGGAAGATCCCCTGAAGCTTTCTTT; CDR3 protein: CASSSLQGRSPEAFF
V gene: TRBV18; clone size: NA; D gene: NA; J gene: TRBJ1-1; CDR3 DNA: TGTGCCAGCTCACCAGATACCTTAGACAGGAGCGGTTTTATAGCTGAAGCTTTCTTT; CDR3 protein: CASSPDTLDRSGFIAEAFF
V gene: TRBV6-2/TRBV6-3; clone size: NA; D gene: NA; J gene: TRBJ1-2; CDR3 DNA: TGTGCCAGCAGTCCGACAGCTAACTATGGCTACACCTTC; CDR3 protein: CASSPTANYGYTF
V gene: TRBV5-1; clone size: NA; D gene: NA; J gene: TRBJ2-1; CDR3 DNA: TGCGCCAGCAGCCCCGGGTGGGGGGGCAGCTCCTACAATGAGCAGTTCTTC; CDR3 protein: CASSPGWGGSSYNEQFF
V gene: TRBV6-5; clone size: NA; D gene: NA; J gene: TRBJ2-7; CDR3 DNA: TGTGCCAGCAGTTACGGCACTAGTGGGGGGTTCTACGAGCAGTACTTC; CDR3 protein: CASSYGTSGGFYEQYF
V gene: TRBV19; clone size: once; D gene: TRBD1; J gene: TRBJ1-1; CDR3 DNA: TGTGCCAGTAGTAATCCGGGACAGGGGATATCTGAAGCTTTCTTT; CDR3 protein: CASSNPGQGISEAFF
V gene: TRBV30; clone size: NA; D gene: NA; J gene: TRBJ1-5; CDR3 DNA: TGTGCCTGGGCCGGGACAACGGAAAATCAGCCCCAGCATTTT; CDR3 protein: CAWAGTTENQPQHF
V gene: TRBV6-5; clone size: NA; D gene: TRBD1; J gene: TRBJ2-7; CDR3 DNA: TGTGCCAGCAGTTACTCACGACAGGGGGGTGAGCAGTACTTC; CDR3 protein: CASSYSRQGGEQYF
V gene: TRBV6-6; clone size: NA; D gene: TRBD1; J gene: TRBJ2-7; CDR3 DNA: TGTGCCAGCAGGACCGGGACAGGAAGCTCCTACGAGCAGTACTTC; CDR3 protein: CASRTGTGSSYEQYF
V gene: TRBV7-2; clone size: NA; D gene: TRBD1; J gene: TRBJ2-7; CDR3 DNA: TGTGCCAGCAGCCTGAGGACAGGGGACTACGAGCAGTACTTC; CDR3 protein: CASSLRTGDYEQYF
V gene: TRBV5-1; clone size: NA; D gene: NA; J gene: TRBJ1-1; CDR3 DNA: TGCGCCAGCAGACCGGATCAGGGGAACACTGAAGCTTTCTTT; CDR3 protein: CASRPDQGNTEAFF
V gene: TRBV4-2; clone size: NA; D gene: NA; J gene: TRBJ2-5; CDR3 DNA: TGTGCCAGCAGCCAAGATCCACTCCCTGCGGAGACCCAGTACTTC; CDR3 protein: CASSQDPLPAETQYF
V gene: TRBV19; clone size: NA; D gene: NA; J gene: TRBJ1-6; CDR3 DNA: TGTGCCAGTAGTTCTACCCCTAATTCACCCCTCCACTTT; CDR3 protein: CASSSTPNSPLHF
V gene: TRBV27; clone size: NA; D gene: NA; J gene: TRBJ2-2; CDR3 DNA: TGTGCCAGCAGTTTATTAGGAGCGGGTGGGACCGGGGAGCTGTTTTTT; CDR3 protein: CASSLLGAGGTGELFF